The clone carrying this T cell receptor beta chain was seen repeatedly, ten times or more. Its antigen is currently unknown. Reverse transcribing all isolated RNA meant expressed TCRB transcripts were sequenced. The table came from immunoSEQ multiplex PCR; TCRdb's copy has only in-frame clones and leaves some out. In the table there are around 280,000 clones, about 7.8% of which are singletons. Trimming cost V 2 bases and J 5 bases, with 3 bases left between them. Looked up from germline, CDR1 is SEHNR and CDR2 is FQNEAQ (reference sequence). The CDR3 is made up of 12 amino acids. These data originate in a study of beta chain features in type 1 diabetes. All of the sorted populations showed purity greater than 95%. Points from the study as a whole: Highly expressing activated T cells could be over-counted with a cDNA template. These data did not resolve whether HLA type affects TCRB rearrangement.

The chain joins TRBV7-9 to TRBJ1-4; D not certain. Sequenced input: central memory CD4+ T cells from blood. This clonotype was obtained from a woman aged 18-29 years in good health. CDR3 sequence: CASSLPNEKLFF. CDR3 bases: TGTGCCAGCAGCTTACCGAATGAAAAACTGTTTTTT. The full variable domain, its missing parts supplied by reference TRBV7-9 and TRBJ1-4, is DTGVSQNPRHKITKRGQNVTFRCDPISEHNRLYWYRQTLGQGPEFLTYFQNEAQLEKSRLLSDRFSAERPKGSFSTLEIQRTEQGDSAMYLCASSLPNEKLFFGSGTQLSVL.